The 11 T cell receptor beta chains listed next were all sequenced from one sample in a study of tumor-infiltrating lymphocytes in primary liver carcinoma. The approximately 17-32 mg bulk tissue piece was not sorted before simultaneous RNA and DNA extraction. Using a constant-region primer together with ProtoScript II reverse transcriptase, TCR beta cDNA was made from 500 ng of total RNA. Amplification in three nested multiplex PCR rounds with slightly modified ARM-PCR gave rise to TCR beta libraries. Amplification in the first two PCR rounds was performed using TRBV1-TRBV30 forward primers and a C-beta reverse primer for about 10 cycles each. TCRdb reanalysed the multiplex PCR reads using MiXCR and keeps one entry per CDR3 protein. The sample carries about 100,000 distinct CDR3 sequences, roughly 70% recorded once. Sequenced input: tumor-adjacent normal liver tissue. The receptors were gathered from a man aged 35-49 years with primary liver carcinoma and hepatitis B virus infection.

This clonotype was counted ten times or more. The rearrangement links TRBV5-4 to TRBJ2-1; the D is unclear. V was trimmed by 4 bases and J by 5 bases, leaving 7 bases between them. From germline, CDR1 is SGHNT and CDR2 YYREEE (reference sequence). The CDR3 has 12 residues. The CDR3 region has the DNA TGTGCCAGCAGCCCTAGTAACAATGAGCAGTTCTTC. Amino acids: CASSPSNNEQFF. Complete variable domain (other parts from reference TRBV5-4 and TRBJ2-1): ETGVTQSPTHLIKTRGQQVTLRCSSQSGHNTVSWYQQALGQGPQFIFQYYREEENGRGNFPPRFSGLQFPNYSSELNVNALELDDSALYLCASSPSNNEQFFGPGTRLTVL.

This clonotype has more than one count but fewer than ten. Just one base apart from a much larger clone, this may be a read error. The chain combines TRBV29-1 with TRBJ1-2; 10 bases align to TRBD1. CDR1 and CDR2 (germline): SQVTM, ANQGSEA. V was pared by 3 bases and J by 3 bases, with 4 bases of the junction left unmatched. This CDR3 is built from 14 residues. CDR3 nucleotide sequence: TGCAGCGTTGAGCGACAGGGGGCGGACTATGGCTACACCTTC. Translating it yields CSVERQGADYGYTF.

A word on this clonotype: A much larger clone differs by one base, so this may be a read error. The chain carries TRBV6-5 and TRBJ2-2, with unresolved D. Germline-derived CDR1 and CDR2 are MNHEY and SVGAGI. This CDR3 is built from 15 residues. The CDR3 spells CARSSYTLNTGELFF. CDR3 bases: TGTGCCAGGAGTTCTTATACTTTGAACACCGGGGAGCTGTTTTTT.

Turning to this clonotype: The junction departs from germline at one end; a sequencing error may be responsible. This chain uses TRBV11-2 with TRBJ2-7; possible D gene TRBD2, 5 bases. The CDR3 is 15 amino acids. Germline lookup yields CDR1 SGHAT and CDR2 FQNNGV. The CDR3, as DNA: TGTGCCAGCAGCTTGGCTGCGTCTAGCCCCTACGGGCAGCACTTC. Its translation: CASSLAASSPYGQHF.

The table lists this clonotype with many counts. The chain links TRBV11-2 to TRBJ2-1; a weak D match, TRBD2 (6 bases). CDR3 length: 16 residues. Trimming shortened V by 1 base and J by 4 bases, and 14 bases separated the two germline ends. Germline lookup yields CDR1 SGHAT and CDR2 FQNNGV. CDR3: CASSLAYLALYNEQFF. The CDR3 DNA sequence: TGTGCCAGCAGCTTAGCGTATCTAGCGCTTTACAATGAGCAGTTCTTC.

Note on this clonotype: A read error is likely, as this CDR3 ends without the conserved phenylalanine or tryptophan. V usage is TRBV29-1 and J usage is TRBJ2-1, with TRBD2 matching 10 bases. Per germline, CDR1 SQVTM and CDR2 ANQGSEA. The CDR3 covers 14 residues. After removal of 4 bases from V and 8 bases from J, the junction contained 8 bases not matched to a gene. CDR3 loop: CSVVDSGRGDEQFL. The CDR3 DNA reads TGCAGCGTTGTAGACAGCGGGAGGGGGGATGAGCAGTTCTTA.

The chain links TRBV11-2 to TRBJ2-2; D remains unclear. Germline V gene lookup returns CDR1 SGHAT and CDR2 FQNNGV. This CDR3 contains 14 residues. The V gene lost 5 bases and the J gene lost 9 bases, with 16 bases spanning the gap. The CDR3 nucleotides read TGTGCCAGCAGCACAGACTCGAACGGCAGGGAGCTGTTTTTT. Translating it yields CASSTDSNGRELFF.

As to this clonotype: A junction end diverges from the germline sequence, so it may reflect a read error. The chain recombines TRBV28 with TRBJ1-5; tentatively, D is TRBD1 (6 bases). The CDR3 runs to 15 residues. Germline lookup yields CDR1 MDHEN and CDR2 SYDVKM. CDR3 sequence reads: CANSLLQGDNQPQHF. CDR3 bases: TGTGCCAACAGTTTATTACAGGGAGACAATCAGCCCCAGCATTTT. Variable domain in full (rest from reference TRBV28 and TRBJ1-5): DVKVTQSSRYLVKRTGEKVFLECVQDMDHENMFWYRQDPGLGLRLIYFSYDVKMKEKGDIPEGYSVSREKKERFSLILESASTNQTSMYLCANSLLQGDNQPQHFGDGTRLSIL.

CDR3 protein: CASSPQPGANVLTF. The CDR3 bases are TGTGCCAGCAGCCCTCAACCTGGGGCCAACGTCCTGACTTTC. The chain is built from TRBV7-2 and TRBJ2-6; D gene unclear. Trimming left V 5 bases short and J 2 bases short, with 7 bases between. The V gene's germline CDR1 is SGHTA and CDR2 FQGNSA. The CDR3 spans 14 residues.

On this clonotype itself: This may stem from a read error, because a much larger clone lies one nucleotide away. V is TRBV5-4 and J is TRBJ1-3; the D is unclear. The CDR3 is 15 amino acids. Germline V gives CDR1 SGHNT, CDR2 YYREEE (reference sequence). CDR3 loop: CTSSFSGPAGNTIYF. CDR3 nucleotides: TGTACCAGCAGCTTCTCCGGCCCCGCTGGAAACACCATATATTTT.

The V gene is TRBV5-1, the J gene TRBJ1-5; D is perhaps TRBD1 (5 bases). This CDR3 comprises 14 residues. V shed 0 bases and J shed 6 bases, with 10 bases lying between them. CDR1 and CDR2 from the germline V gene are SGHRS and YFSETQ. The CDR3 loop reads CASSLDAGSQPQHF. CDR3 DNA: TGCGCCAGCAGCTTGGATGCAGGGAGTCAGCCCCAGCATTTT.